One sample yielded the 21 T cell receptor beta chains listed below, sequenced in a study of blood T cell repertoires in COVID-19. Sequenced by immunoSEQ multiplex PCR; TCRdb stores in-frame clones only, minus some. Of about 190,000 clones listed, roughly 88% are singletons. Sequenced sample: peripheral blood. These receptors came from a woman in her forties who had recovered from COVID-19.

The chain has TRBV6-5 and TRBJ1-4; D gene unclear. Trimming removed 10 bases at V and 8 bases at J, with 23 bases between. This CDR3 contains 15 residues. The germline V gene has CDR1 MNHEY and CDR2 SVGAGI. CDR3 nucleotides: TGTGCCACCTCCGATGGTTACAGTATCCGGGAAAAACTGTTTTTT. Translating it yields CATSDGYSIREKLFF.

The chain employs TRBV6-6 and TRBJ2-1, with 10 bases identical to TRBD2. CDR3 size: 17 residues. With 5 bases clipped from V and 4 bases from J, the junction kept 11 bases outside the gene matches. CDR1 and CDR2 (germline): MNHNY, SVGAGI (reference sequence). This CDR3 reads CASSPLGAGGYYNEQFF. In nucleotides, the CDR3 is TGTGCCAGCAGTCCCCTAGGAGCGGGAGGGTATTACAATGAGCAGTTCTTC.

The chain uses TRBV28 and TRBJ2-7; possible D gene TRBD2, 6 bases. V was trimmed by 6 bases and J by 1 base, leaving 13 bases between them. This CDR3 contains 14 residues. The germline V gene encodes CDR1 MDHEN and CDR2 SYDVKM. The CDR3 here is CASSGGGRSYEQYF. In nucleotides, the CDR3 is TGTGCCAGCAGCGGAGGAGGGAGGTCCTACGAGCAGTACTTC.

The chain uses TRBV19 and TRBJ1-5; D is ambiguous. The length of the CDR3 is 17 residues. Germline V gives CDR1 LNHDA, CDR2 SQIVND (reference sequence). Trimming pared 3 bases from V and 1 base from J, leaving 16 bases between. The CDR3: CASSIEYRRSSNQPQHF. CDR3 nucleotide sequence: TGTGCCAGTAGTATCGAGTATCGTCGATCAAGCAATCAGCCCCAGCATTTT.

V gene TRBV5-1 combines with J gene TRBJ2-7; the match to TRBD2 covers 8 bases. This CDR3 has 16 residues. Trimming removed 4 bases from V and 2 bases from J; junction bases left unmatched: 11. Looked up from germline, CDR1 is SGHRS and CDR2 is YFSETQ. CDR3 region: CASSLSGAGGTYEQYF. CDR3 nucleotides: TGCGCCAGCAGCCTAAGCGGGGCGGGAGGAACCTACGAGCAGTACTTC. The full variable domain, its missing parts supplied by reference TRBV5-1 and TRBJ2-7, is KAGVTQTPRYLIKTRGQQVTLSCSPISGHRSVSWYQQTPGQGLQFLFEYFSETQRNKGNFPGRFSGRQFSNSRSEMNVSTLELGDSALYLCASSLSGAGGTYEQYFGPGTRLTVT.

As DNA, the CDR3 is TGTGCCAGCAGTGAAGCAGGACAGGGTTGGCAGCCCCAGCATTTT. It translates to CASSEAGQGWQPQHF. The gene calls are TRBV2 and TRBJ1-5; 8 bases agree with TRBD1. Germline V gene sequence: CDR1 SNHLY, CDR2 FYNNEI. V shed 0 bases and J 7 bases; nucleotides not matched to a gene: 5. CDR3 length: 15 amino acids.

The V call is TRBV2, the J call TRBJ2-3, with D possibly matching TRBD1 (6 bases). CDR1 and CDR2 from the germline V gene are SNHLY and FYNNEI. This CDR3 region has 15 residues. The V and J ends lost 2 bases and 3 bases respectively, with 12 bases between them. CDR3 sequence: CASSERGTGTDTQYF. The CDR3, as DNA: TGTGCCAGCAGTGAAAGGGGGACCGGGACAGATACGCAGTATTTT.

Regarding this clone: The same CDR3 arises from other DNA sequences in this sample as well. V is TRBV19 and J is TRBJ1-5; no clear D. The CDR3 sequence is 13 residues long. Germline CDR1 reads LNHDA; CDR2 reads SQIVND (reference sequence). The germline V and J ends were trimmed by 3 bases and 6 bases, with 9 bases remaining between them. The CDR3 is CASSIGEGQPQHF. The CDR3 DNA follows: TGTGCCAGTAGTATTGGTGAGGGTCAGCCCCAGCATTTT. Full variable domain (rest looked up from reference TRBV19 and TRBJ1-5): DGGITQSPKYLFRKEGQNVTLSCEQNLNHDAMYWYRQDPGQGLRLIYYSQIVNDFQKGDIAEGYSVSREKKESFPLTVTSAQKNPTAFYLCASSIGEGQPQHFGDGTRLSIL.

This chain links TRBV2 with TRBJ2-5, with TRBD2 matching over 7 bases. CDR3 length equals 16 residues. The junction had 11 bases not matched to a gene; V was cut back by 4 bases and J by 3 bases. The germline V gene encodes CDR1 SNHLY and CDR2 FYNNEI. CDR3 sequence: CASSVGGSTGEETQYF. CDR3 DNA: TGTGCCAGCAGTGTCGGCGGGAGTACGGGGGAAGAGACCCAGTACTTC.

The gene calls are TRBV9 and TRBJ2-7, with TRBD1 matching 11 bases. V trimming: 2 bases; J trimming: 1 base; junction bases outside the gene matches: 5. Germline assignment: CDR1 SGDLS and CDR2 YYNGEE. CDR3 size: 16 residues. The chain's CDR3 is CASSVRTGGDSYEQYF. CDR3 DNA: TGTGCCAGCAGCGTCCGGACAGGGGGCGATTCCTACGAGCAGTACTTC.

This rearrangement joins TRBV11-3 to TRBJ1-1, with 7 positions matching TRBD1. The V gene's germline CDR1 is SGHNT and CDR2 YENEEA. V gave up 3 bases and J gave up 0 bases; unmatched junction bases: 10. CDR3 size: 17 residues. CDR3 coding DNA: TGTGCCAGCAGCTTGGGGGGCACAGGGGCCATGAACACTGAAGCTTTCTTT. It encodes CASSLGGTGAMNTEAFF. Based on the CDR3 plus reference TRBV11-3 and TRBJ1-1, the full variable domain is EAGVVQSPRYKIIEKKQPVAFWCNPISGHNTLYWYLQNLGQGPELLIRYENEEAVDDSQLPKDRFSAERLKGVDSTLKIQPAELGDSAVYLCASSLGGTGAMNTEAFFGQGTRLTVV.

This sequence joins TRBV30 and TRBJ1-2, with a tentative D call TRBD1 (5 bases). V was pared by 1 base and J by 8 bases, with 14 bases between. The CDR3 is made up of 13 amino acids. Germline V gives CDR1 GTSNPN, CDR2 SVGIG (reference sequence). The CDR3 region is CAWSDFQGRGYTF. The CDR3, as DNA: TGTGCCTGGAGTGATTTCCAGGGCCGGGGCTACACCTTC.

The chain couples TRBV7-2 to TRBJ2-5; TRBD2 agrees at 11 bases. Germline CDR1 SGHTA, CDR2 FQGNSA. The V segment lost 5 bases and the J segment 5 bases; nucleotides outside the gene matches: 16. CDR3 size: 18 residues. This CDR3 reads CASSPRTSGPSRQETQYF. CDR3 nucleotides: TGTGCCAGCAGCCCGAGGACTAGCGGGCCCAGCCGGCAGGAGACCCAGTACTTC.

The J gene is TRBJ2-7, the V gene TRBV6-2 or TRBV6-3; the match to TRBD1 covers 9 bases. Unmatched junction bases numbered 9, after V lost 3 bases and J lost 3 bases. This CDR3 region has 16 residues. Germline lookup yields CDR1 MNHEY and CDR2 SVGEGT. The CDR3 DNA follows: TGTGCCAGCAGTTATTCAATACGGGACAGGGACTACGAGCAGTACTTC. Translation: CASSYSIRDRDYEQYF.

The genes are TRBV27 and TRBJ2-2, with D maybe TRBD2 (5 bases). Deletions cut 3 bases from V and 6 bases from J, with 11 bases between. The V gene's germline CDR1 is MNHEY and CDR2 SMNVEV (reference sequence). The CDR3 runs to 14 residues. Here the CDR3 reads CASSFRTGSGELFF. The CDR3 DNA follows: TGTGCCAGCAGTTTCAGGACGGGGTCCGGGGAGCTGTTTTTT.

The gene calls are TRBV18 and TRBJ1-3; D may be TRBD1 (6 bases). Germline CDR1 KGHSH, CDR2 LQKENI. The CDR3 spans 17 residues. Trimming removed 2 bases from V and 4 bases from J, with 18 bases in between. The CDR3 protein is CASSPFKDSPIGNTIYF. CDR3 nucleotides: TGTGCCAGCTCACCATTTAAGGACAGCCCAATAGGAAACACCATATATTTT.

The chain joins TRBV18 to TRBJ1-2, with D maybe TRBD1 (5 bases). Germline CDR1 KGHSH, CDR2 LQKENI. V lost 3 bases and J 4 bases, leaving 9 bases between the germline ends. The CDR3 contains 13 residues. The chain's CDR3 is CASSPGGTYGYTF. The CDR3 region has the DNA TGTGCCAGCTCACCGGGGGGTACCTATGGCTACACCTTC.

This clone was found a few times. The chain carries TRBV9 and TRBJ2-3, with a tentative D call TRBD2 (5 bases). Germline V gene data show CDR1 as SGDLS and CDR2 as YYNGEE. Trimming took 0 bases from V and 0 from J, leaving 14 bases between them. This CDR3 has 17 amino acids. The CDR3 nucleotides read TGTGCCAGCAGCGTAGAAACTAGTTGGTTTAGCACAGATACGCAGTATTTT. Translated, it gives CASSVETSWFSTDTQYF.

The chain employs TRBV6-2 or TRBV6-3 and TRBJ1-1, with TRBD1 matching over 8 bases. V was clipped by 4 bases and J by 3 bases; unmatched bases: 7. This CDR3 region has 15 residues. From germline, CDR1 is MNHEY and CDR2 SVGEGT. The CDR3 DNA follows: TGTGCCAGCAGTTGGCACAGGGGGAGGTACACTGAAGCTTTCTTT. Its protein product is CASSWHRGRYTEAFF.

The rearrangement links TRBV11-2 to TRBJ2-5; D is ambiguous. This CDR3 spans 13 amino acids. Trimming removed 1 base at V and 5 bases at J, with 8 bases between. Germline V gene data show CDR1 as SGHAT and CDR2 as FQNNGV. The DNA of the CDR3 is TGTGCCAGCAGCTTAGTCGGGTCGGAGACCCAGTACTTC. Protein sequence: CASSLVGSETQYF. Looking up the rest from reference TRBV11-2 and TRBJ2-5 gives the full variable domain: EAGVAQSPRYKIIEKRQSVAFWCNPISGHATLYWYQQILGQGPKLLIQFQNNGVVDDSQLPKDRFSAERLKGVDSTLKIQPAKLEDSAVYLCASSLVGSETQYFGPGTRLLVL.

J is TRBJ2-4 and V is TRBV11-3; TRBD2 agrees at 9 bases. In germline, CDR1 is SGHNT, CDR2 YENEEA. After removal of 1 base from V and 9 bases from J, the junction contained 10 bases not matched to a gene. This CDR3 is built from 16 residues. The chain's CDR3 is CASSLGGRVGGGIQYF. The CDR3 nucleotides read TGTGCCAGCAGCTTAGGCGGGAGGGTCGGCGGCGGCATTCAGTACTTC.